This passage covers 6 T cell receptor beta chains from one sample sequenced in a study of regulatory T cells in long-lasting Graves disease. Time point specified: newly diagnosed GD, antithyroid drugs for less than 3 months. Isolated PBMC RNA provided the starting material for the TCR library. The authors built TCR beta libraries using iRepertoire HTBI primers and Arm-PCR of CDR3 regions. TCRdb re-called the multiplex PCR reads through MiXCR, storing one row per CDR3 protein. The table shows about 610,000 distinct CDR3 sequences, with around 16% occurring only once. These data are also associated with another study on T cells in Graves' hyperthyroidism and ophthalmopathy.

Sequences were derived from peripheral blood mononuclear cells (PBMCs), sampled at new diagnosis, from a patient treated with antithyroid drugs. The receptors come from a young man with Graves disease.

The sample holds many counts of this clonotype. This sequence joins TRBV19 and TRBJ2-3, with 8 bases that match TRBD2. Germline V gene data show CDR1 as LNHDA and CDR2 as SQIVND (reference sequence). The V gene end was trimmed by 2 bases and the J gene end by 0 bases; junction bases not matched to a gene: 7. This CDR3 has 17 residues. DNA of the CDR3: TGTGCCAGTAGTATAACGTCTGCGGGAGGCAGCACAGATACGCAGTATTTT. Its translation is CASSITSAGGSTDTQYF. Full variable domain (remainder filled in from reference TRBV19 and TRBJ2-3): DGGITQSPKYLFRKEGQNVTLSCEQNLNHDAMYWYRQDPGQGLRLIYYSQIVNDFQKGDIAEGYSVSREKKESFPLTVTSAQKNPTAFYLCASSITSAGGSTDTQYFGPGTRLTVL.

CDR3 sequence (DNA): TGTGCCAGCAGTCGAGGACTAGCGGGCGAAACTAGCACAGATACGCAGTATTTT. Residues: CASSRGLAGETSTDTQYF. The chain employs TRBV12-3 or TRBV12-4 and TRBJ2-3; TRBD2 matches 11 bases. This CDR3 region has 18 residues. The J segment lost 0 bases and the V segment lost 5 bases, leaving 10 bases of the junction unmatched.

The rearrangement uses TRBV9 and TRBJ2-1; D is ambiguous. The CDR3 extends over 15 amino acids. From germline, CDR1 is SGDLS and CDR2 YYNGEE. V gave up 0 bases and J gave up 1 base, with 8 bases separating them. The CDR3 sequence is CASSVVGQSYNEQFF. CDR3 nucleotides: TGTGCCAGCAGCGTAGTCGGCCAATCCTACAATGAGCAGTTCTTC.

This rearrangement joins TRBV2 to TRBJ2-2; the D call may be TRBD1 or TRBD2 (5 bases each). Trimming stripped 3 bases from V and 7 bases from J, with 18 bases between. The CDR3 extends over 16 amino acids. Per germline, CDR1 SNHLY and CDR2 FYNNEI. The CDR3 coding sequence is TGTGCCAGCAGTGATATGGGGAGCAGGGCGGGCGGGGAGCTGTTTTTT. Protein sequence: CASSDMGSRAGGELFF.

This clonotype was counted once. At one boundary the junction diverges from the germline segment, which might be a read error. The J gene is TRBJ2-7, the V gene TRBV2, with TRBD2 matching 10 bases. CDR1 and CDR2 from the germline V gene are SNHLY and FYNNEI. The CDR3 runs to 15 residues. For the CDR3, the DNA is TGTGCCAGCAGCGAAGGACTAGCGGAGGCCTACGAGCAGTACTTC. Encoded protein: CASSEGLAEAYEQYF.

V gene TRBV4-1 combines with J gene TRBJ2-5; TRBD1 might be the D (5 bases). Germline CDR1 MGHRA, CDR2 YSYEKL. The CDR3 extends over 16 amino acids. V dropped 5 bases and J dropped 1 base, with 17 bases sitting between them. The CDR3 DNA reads TGCGCCAGCAGCTATGGGCAGGACACGATCCAAGAGACCCAGTACTTC. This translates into CASSYGQDTIQETQYF.